These 22 T cell receptor beta chains were sequenced from one sample in a study of neurological immune-mediated disorders. TCRdb re-called the 5' RACE reads with MiXCR, one entry per CDR3 protein. Of more than 70,000 distinct CDR3 sequences listed, 10% are singletons. Sequencing input: PBMCs. The receptors here all came from a man in his forties or fifties in good health.

A word on this clonotype: A clone one base away is much larger, so this may be a read error. The chain carries TRBV6-5 and TRBJ2-3; TRBD2 is a possible D gene (5 bases). The CDR3 length is 14 residues. CDR1 and CDR2 from the germline V gene are MNHEY and SVGAGI. V lost 10 bases, J lost 2 bases, and 16 bases lay in between. The CDR3 protein is CANMSLTTTDTQYF. The CDR3 DNA sequence: TGTGCCAACATGAGCCTGACTACCACAGATACGCAGTATTTT.

This clonotype was detected ten times or more. The chain joins TRBV7-8 to TRBJ2-5; no definite D call. This CDR3 has 15 residues. The germline V gene encodes CDR1 SGHVS and CDR2 FQNEAQ. The V gene lost 0 bases and the J gene lost 2 bases, with 10 bases spanning the gap. The CDR3 sequence: CASSLAGRLQETQYF. In nucleotides, the CDR3 is TGTGCCAGCAGCTTAGCCGGACGGTTGCAAGAGACCCAGTACTTC.

A remark on this clonotype: This may stem from a read error, because a much larger clone lies one nucleotide away. The rearrangement joins TRBV12-3 or TRBV12-4 to TRBJ2-7, with D perhaps TRBD2 (5 bases). The CDR3 runs to 14 residues. The CDR3 loop reads CASSTPGSSYAQYF. The CDR3 DNA sequence: TGTGCCAGCAGTACCCCTGGGAGCTCCTACGCGCAGTACTTC.

The DNA of the CDR3 is TGCGCCAGCAGCTTCCAGGGTTGGACAGATACGCAGTATTTT. This sequence encodes CASSFQGWTDTQYF. V and J are TRBV5-1 and TRBJ2-3; D is perhaps TRBD1 (5 bases). Germline CDR1 SGHRS, CDR2 YFSETQ. This CDR3 region has 14 residues. Trimming stripped 2 bases from V and 3 bases from J, with 10 bases between. The variable domain in full, completed from reference TRBV5-1 and TRBJ2-3, reads KAGVTQTPRYLIKTRGQQVTLSCSPISGHRSVSWYQQTPGQGLQFLFEYFSETQRNKGNFPGRFSGRQFSNSRSEMNVSTLELGDSALYLCASSFQGWTDTQYFGPGTRLTVL.

This clonotype was counted many times. This chain connects TRBV20-1 to TRBJ2-1; 7 bases fit TRBD2. Trimming took 1 base from V and 5 from J; bases not matched to a gene: 23. The CDR3 contains 20 residues. CDR1 and CDR2 from the germline V gene are DFQATT and SNEGSKA (reference sequence). DNA of the CDR3: TGCAGTGCTAGAGGTACCCAAGGAGGCGGTCGCGGGAGTTACCACAATGAGCAGTTCTTC. Amino acid sequence: CSARGTQGGGRGSYHNEQFF.

Points on this clonotype: A much larger clone lies one base from this, so it may be a read error. The chain has TRBV20-1 and TRBJ2-3; TRBD2 aligns across 10 bases. The germline V gene encodes CDR1 DFQATT and CDR2 SNEGSKA (reference sequence). Trimming cost V 8 bases and J 6 bases; bases outside gene matches: 14. This CDR3 spans 15 amino acids. CDR3 in DNA: TGCAGTACTACCGCTACTAGCGGGGACGGGGATACGCAGTATTTT. It is translated as CSTTATSGDGDTQYF.

This clonotype occurred many times. The chain carries TRBV6-5 and TRBJ2-7; 8 nucleotides line up with TRBD2. CDR3 length: 15 amino acids. Germline-derived CDR1 and CDR2 are MNHEY and SVGAGI. V shed 2 bases and J 6 bases; nucleotides not matched to a gene: 9. The CDR3 spells CASSYGGAGVSEQYF. The CDR3 bases are TGTGCCAGCAGTTACGGGGGAGCGGGAGTTTCCGAGCAGTACTTC.

This clonotype showed up just a few times. The chain combines TRBV5-1 with TRBJ2-3, with a tentative D call TRBD2 (6 bases). Looked up from germline, CDR1 is SGHRS and CDR2 is YFSETQ. CDR3 length: 16 residues. Deletions cut 7 bases from V and 1 base from J, with 19 bases between. For the CDR3, the DNA is TGCGCCAGCGCTCTGGGGGAGTTAGCGGGCACAGATACGCAGTATTTT. This sequence encodes CASALGELAGTDTQYF.

This clonotype was recorded at least ten times. The chain couples TRBV6-5 to TRBJ2-3; possibly TRBD1 or TRBD2 for D (5 bases each). The germline V gene encodes CDR1 MNHEY and CDR2 SVGAGI. Between the trimmed V and J ends, which lost 2 bases and 4 bases, there was a span of 13 bases. The CDR3 contains 15 residues. The CDR3 spells CASSYGGRLADTQYF. The DNA of the CDR3 is TGTGCCAGCAGTTACGGGGGACGATTGGCAGATACGCAGTATTTT.

This clonotype was counted at least ten times. J is TRBJ2-5 and V is TRBV4-2; D is perhaps TRBD1 (6 bases). V dropped 0 bases and J dropped 5 bases, with 13 bases sitting between them. Germline V CDR1 and CDR2: LGHNA, YNFKEQ. This CDR3 contains 15 residues. Here the CDR3 reads CASSQDQGFRETQYF. The CDR3 nucleotides are TGTGCCAGCAGCCAAGATCAGGGGTTTCGGGAGACCCAGTACTTC.

This clonotype occurred many times. This chain joins TRBV6-1 and TRBJ2-1; D is perhaps TRBD1 (6 bases). CDR3 length: 14 residues. The V gene's germline CDR1 is MNHNS and CDR2 SASEGT. Trimming left V 0 bases short and J 7 bases short, with 10 bases between. This chain's CDR3 is CASSEAGAVNEQFF. The CDR3 DNA reads as TGTGCCAGCAGTGAAGCGGGGGCGGTTAATGAGCAGTTCTTC.

This clonotype was seen repeatedly, ten times or more. V usage is TRBV25-1 and J usage is TRBJ2-2; no clear D. Looked up from germline, CDR1 is MGHDK and CDR2 is SYGVNS. V gave up 4 bases and J gave up 1 base, with 7 bases separating them. This CDR3 has 14 residues. DNA of the CDR3: TGTGCCAGCAGTGGTCGACAGAACACCGGGGAGCTGTTTTTT. Encoded protein: CASSGRQNTGELFF.

This clonotype was seen a few times. The chain joins TRBV3-1 to TRBJ2-7; TRBD2 is a possible D gene (6 bases). The length of the CDR3 is 13 residues. V lost 1 base to trimming and J lost 2 bases, with 6 bases between them. Germline V gene lookup returns CDR1 LGHDT and CDR2 YNNKEL (reference sequence). The CDR3 loop reads CASSQAGAYEQYF. CDR3 nucleotide sequence: TGTGCCAGCAGCCAAGCGGGAGCCTACGAGCAGTACTTC.

This clonotype came up many times. The rearrangement uses TRBV5-1 and TRBJ2-7; D is ambiguous. With 1 base removed from V and 3 bases from J, the gap between germline ends came to 8 bases. CDR3 length: 13 residues. Per the germline V gene, CDR1 is SGHRS and CDR2 is YFSETQ. The CDR3 here is CASSLPGDYEQYF. CDR3 nucleotides: TGCGCCAGCAGCTTGCCCGGAGACTACGAGCAGTACTTC.

The chain is built from TRBV3-1 and TRBJ2-4; 11 nucleotides agree with TRBD2. V shed 1 base and J 1 base; nucleotides not matched to a gene: 0. CDR1 LGHDT and CDR2 YNNKEL come from the germline V gene (reference sequence). This CDR3 is 16 amino acids long. CDR3: CASSQASGGAKNIQYF. CDR3 DNA sequence: TGTGCCAGCAGCCAAGCTAGCGGGGGGGCCAAAAACATTCAGTACTTC.

Worth noting for this clonotype: An end of the junction does not agree with germline; a read error may underlie this. CDR3: CASSESGGRTDTQYF. The CDR3 coding sequence is TGTGCCAGTAGTGAGAGCGGGGGCCGCACAGATACGCAGTATTTT. This chain uses TRBV6-1 with TRBJ2-3; 8 bases are shared with TRBD2. Germline values: CDR1 MNHNS, CDR2 SASEGT. This CDR3 has 15 amino acids.

This clonotype was seen ten or more times. This chain uses TRBV5-1 with TRBJ2-2; 10 bases are a match to TRBD2. The V segment lost 2 bases and the J segment 5 bases; nucleotides outside the gene matches: 6. From germline, CDR1 is SGHRS and CDR2 YFSETQ. The CDR3 sequence is 16 residues long. Here the CDR3 reads CASSFDGTSVTGELFF. In nucleotides, the CDR3 is TGCGCCAGCAGCTTTGATGGGACTAGCGTAACCGGGGAGCTGTTTTTT.

Notes on this clonotype: A much larger clonotype is one base distant, so this may be a read error. The V and J genes are TRBV9 and TRBJ2-7; possibly TRBD1 or TRBD2 for D (6 bases each). Germline-derived CDR1 and CDR2 are SGDLS and YYNGEE. This CDR3 spans 14 amino acids. DNA of the CDR3: TGTGCCAGCAGCGTAGAGGGGGGCTCCTACGACCAGTACTTC. Its translation is CASSVEGGSYDQYF.

In this sample, this clonotype turned up many times. The chain uses TRBV27 and TRBJ2-3; 8 nucleotides match TRBD2. The germline V gene encodes CDR1 MNHEY and CDR2 SMNVEV (reference sequence). The CDR3 extends over 13 amino acids. Trimming removed 11 bases from V and 2 bases from J; junction bases left unmatched: 6. This CDR3 is CAASGSTTDTQYF. The CDR3 region has the DNA TGTGCCGCCAGCGGGAGCACCACAGATACGCAGTATTTT.

A remark on this clonotype: A much more abundant neighbour one base away suggests this may be a read error. The chain employs TRBV6-1 and TRBJ2-2; unclear D gene. The germline gives CDR1 MNHNS, CDR2 SASEGT. This CDR3 has 13 residues. CDR3 nucleotides: TGTGCCAGCAAAGGCAGCTACACCTGGGAGCTGTTTTTT. Residues: CASKGSYTWELFF.

This clonotype has ten or more counts. The chain couples TRBV11-2 to TRBJ2-4; D is possibly TRBD2 (7 bases). V was pared by 7 bases and J by 7 bases, with 17 bases between. CDR3 length: 14 amino acids. Germline V CDR1 and CDR2: SGHAT, FQNNGV. CDR3 DNA: TGTGCCAGCACCCGTGGGGGGGCGGACAACATTCAGTACTTC. Protein sequence: CASTRGGADNIQYF.

This clonotype has a count of ten or more. Here the CDR3 DNA reads TGCAGCGCCGTACAGGGGGCTCCTCCAGATACGCAGTATTTT. Its protein is CSAVQGAPPDTQYF. The rearrangement links TRBV29-1 to TRBJ2-3; 9 bases line up with TRBD1. V trimming: 7 bases; J trimming: 4 bases; junction bases outside the gene matches: 9. The CDR3 length is 14 residues. The V gene's germline CDR1 is SQVTM and CDR2 ANQGSEA.